This TCR beta chain was captured in a study of blood T cells in healthy people across ages (dated by TCRdb to between 2015 and 2016). With respect to the entire study: Template switching captured roughly one uniquely barcoded TCR beta cDNA molecule per two T cells in model experiments. Donors of different ages were randomly distributed across sequencing lanes to avoid experimental bias. Donors were grouped into four age groups: young (average approximately 15 years), middle-aged (approximately 41), aged (around 62) and long-lived (less than 85). Using the same blood draw, the study looked at two additional independent replicas of 1 million unique cDNA reads for two donors, one aged 18 to 30 and the other aged 80 or older. Using deep sequencing normalized with unique cDNA molecular identifiers, the study measured how TCR beta repertoire diversity changes with age. Study-level results and caveats: Estimates of total diversity based on one million sequenced T cells were considered lower bounds and underestimates. A strong correlation was found between observed TCR beta diversity and the percentage of naive T cells measured by flow cytometry. Compared with the aged group, the long-lived group had more naive CD4+ T cells, fewer expanded clones and increased TCR diversity, a pattern suggesting age selection. Observed TCR beta diversity per million T cells fell roughly linearly with age, and a significant reduction was already apparent by age around 39. The CMV infection status of donors was not known, potentially confounding age-related changes in expanded clonotypes. Since profiling was done on bulk unsorted PBMCs, naive and antigen-experienced compartments could not be conclusively compared.

As concerns this clonotype: There is no known antigen for this receptor. Base-call qualities are not available, and no considerably larger clone is one nucleotide away.

Libraries were made using 5' RACE. The run used an Illumina HiSeq 2500. A second about 7 to 11 cycle PCR used a sample-barcoded 5' primer and a J-beta primer mix. A template-switch 5' adaptor carrying 12 random nucleotides introduced a unique molecular identifier onto each TCR beta cDNA molecule. At least 2.5 million CDR3-containing paired-end reads were obtained from each sample. First-strand cDNA was synthesized from all RNA with the Mint cDNA synthesis kit, primed by a TRBC-specific oligonucleotide. Following uracil-DNA glycosylase treatment, a first 18-cycle PCR with universal primers M1SS and BC2_uni_R was performed on all cDNA. As for the authors' bioinformatics: For normalization, 1 million high-quality reads were randomly selected from each sample, with every read carrying a distinct molecular identifier. Reads with shared molecular identifiers were discarded instead of being binned into consensus sequences. MiTCR, set to a Q25 quality threshold and the strictest error-elimination algorithm, was used for CDR3 identification, clonotype clustering and error correction. A nonparametric unseen species model using Euler transformation provided a lower-bound estimate of total TCR beta diversity. TCRdb itself trimmed the public reads at Q25 with fastp, ran MiXCR and retained productive beta chains. Identical CDR3 proteins give one entry, which carries the most common genes and DNA. None of the V and J calls come from the authors' own analysis; TCRdb made them. In this sample the table shows some 1.1 million distinct CDR3 sequences, more than 30% of which occur a single time. The leading ten clones occupy over 10% of the sample.

The approximately 41 donors, aged about 6 to 100 years, were systemically healthy Caucasian individuals from Russia. About 9.6 milliliters of peripheral blood were collected from each donor into EDTA-treated Vacutainer tubes. Ficoll-Paque density-gradient centrifugation was used to isolate PBMCs, with at least 6 million per sample. Total RNA, at least 6 micrograms per sample, was extracted from PBMCs with Trizol reagent. For every donor, flow cytometry on a PBMC aliquot measured the percentage of naive CD45RAhigh/CD27high T cells. V gives up 5 bases and J gives up 7 bases, and the segment between their germline ends measures 9 bases. Reading the germline V gene (reference sequence) gives CDR1 MNHNY and CDR2 SVGAGI. The CDR3 starts with the cysteine, ends with the phenylalanine, and has 12 residues. Just CDR3 DNA is preserved here, 36 bases in frame from base 1.

The source of this sequence is a man aged 18 to 30 in good health. Sequenced material: blood. Rearrangement joined TRBV6-6 to TRBJ1-5; the D gene remains uncertain. The CDR3 reads as follows: CASSTDRQPQHF. The nucleotide sequence reads as follows: TGTGCCAGCAGTACGGACCGCCAGCCCCAGCATTTT.